The rows below give T cell receptor beta chains drawn from one sample of a study of early T cells in non-severe SARS-CoV-2 infection. TCRdb ran MiXCR on the 5' RACE reads and lists one entry per CDR3 protein. The table has some 50,000 distinct CDR3 sequences, roughly 9% seen once; the top ten hold 20%. Sequenced: whole blood. These receptors all come from an adult who was a healthcare worker with PCR-confirmed SARS-CoV-2 infection or an uninfected control (not recorded which). Each CDR3 is given with its conserved first and last residue. D genes are given only for firm matches. Rows may omit the clone size; those that give it use once, few, many or a size class.

CDR3 DNA: TGTGCCAGCAGTTATCCCGGGACCGAGAACACTGAAGCTTTCTTT
CDR3 protein: CASSYPGTENTEAFF
J gene: TRBJ1-1
clone size: few
V gene: TRBV7-9
D gene: NA

CDR3 DNA: TGTGCCAGCAGCTCAGCGGGGAGCACAGATACGCAGTATTTT
CDR3 protein: CASSSAGSTDTQYF
J gene: TRBJ2-3
clone size: NA
V gene: TRBV7-9
D gene: TRBD2

CDR3 DNA: TGCGCCAGCAGTGATTTTACCTACGAGCAGTACTTC
CDR3 protein: CASSDFTYEQYF
J gene: TRBJ2-7
clone size: many
V gene: TRBV10-2
D gene: NA

CDR3 DNA: TGTGCCAGCAGCTGGGGGGAAGACTTC
CDR3 protein: CASSWGEDF
J gene: TRBJ1-2
clone size: NA
V gene: TRBV2
D gene: NA

CDR3 DNA: TGTGCCTGGAGTGGCCTACTAGCGGGGGGCCACGATACGCAGTATTTT
CDR3 protein: CAWSGLLAGGHDTQYF
J gene: TRBJ2-3
clone size: NA
V gene: TRBV30
D gene: TRBD2

CDR3 DNA: TGTGCCTGGGCCGTCGGGACAGCCGCAGACCAAGAGACCCAGTACTTC
CDR3 protein: CAWAVGTAADQETQYF
J gene: TRBJ2-5
clone size: NA
V gene: TRBV30
D gene: TRBD1

CDR3 DNA: TGTGCCAGCAGCTTGGGACTGTTGGAGACCCAGTACTTC
CDR3 protein: CASSLGLLETQYF
J gene: TRBJ2-5
clone size: NA
V gene: TRBV5-4
D gene: NA

CDR3 DNA: TGCGCCAGCAGCCAGACACTGGGAGCAACTAATGAAAAACTGTTTTTT
CDR3 protein: CASSQTLGATNEKLFF
J gene: TRBJ1-4
clone size: many
V gene: TRBV4-1
D gene: NA

CDR3 DNA: TGTGCCAGCTCAGGGGACAGCCTGAAGACCCAGTACTTC
CDR3 protein: CASSGDSLKTQYF
J gene: TRBJ2-5
clone size: NA
V gene: TRBV18
D gene: TRBD1

CDR3 DNA: TGTGCCAGCGGAAGGAACACTGAAGCTTTCTTT
CDR3 protein: CASGRNTEAFF
J gene: TRBJ1-1
clone size: many
V gene: TRBV7-9
D gene: NA

CDR3 DNA: TGTGCCAGCAGTCTAGCGGGGATTTACAATGAGCAGTTCTTC
CDR3 protein: CASSLAGIYNEQFF
J gene: TRBJ2-1
clone size: NA
V gene: TRBV12-3/TRBV12-4
D gene: TRBD2

CDR3 DNA: TGTGCCAGCAGCTTAGGGCAGCCCTTAGAGCGGACCTACGAGCAGTACTTC
CDR3 protein: CASSLGQPLERTYEQYF
J gene: TRBJ2-7
clone size: few
V gene: TRBV7-8
D gene: NA

CDR3 DNA: TGTGCCAGCAGCACCGGCGGCACAGATACGCAGTATTTT
CDR3 protein: CASSTGGTDTQYF
J gene: TRBJ2-3
clone size: few
V gene: TRBV6-4
D gene: NA

CDR3 DNA: TGTGCCAGCAGCGTTAGGACTAGCGGGGTTCGGGATACGCAGTATTTT
CDR3 protein: CASSVRTSGVRDTQYF
J gene: TRBJ2-3
clone size: many
V gene: TRBV9
D gene: TRBD2

CDR3 DNA: TGCAGTGCTAGAGATTTTCAGCGGGGGGCCTACAATGAGCAGTTCTTC
CDR3 protein: CSARDFQRGAYNEQFF
J gene: TRBJ2-1
clone size: NA
V gene: TRBV20-1
D gene: TRBD2

CDR3 DNA: TGTGCCAGCAGCCCCCGAATTTCGGATACGCAGTATTTT
CDR3 protein: CASSPRISDTQYF
J gene: TRBJ2-3
clone size: NA
V gene: TRBV7-7
D gene: NA

CDR3 DNA: TGTGCCAGCAGTGAATCGGGCAGGACGATTAATTCACCCCTCCACTTT
CDR3 protein: CASSESGRTINSPLHF
J gene: TRBJ1-6
clone size: few
V gene: TRBV2
D gene: NA

CDR3 DNA: TGTGCCAGCAGTCCGGGGAACACTGAAGCTTTCTTT
CDR3 protein: CASSPGNTEAFF
J gene: TRBJ1-1
clone size: few
V gene: TRBV12-3/TRBV12-4
D gene: NA

CDR3 DNA: TGCGCCAGCAGCCCCGACATGCGGGGATATGGCTACACCTTC
CDR3 protein: CASSPDMRGYGYTF
J gene: TRBJ1-2
clone size: few
V gene: TRBV5-1
D gene: NA

CDR3 DNA: TGTGCCAGCAGTTTAGGAGGGGCGGTTGAGCAGTTCTTC
CDR3 protein: CASSLGGAVEQFF
J gene: TRBJ2-1
clone size: NA
V gene: TRBV27
D gene: NA

CDR3 DNA: TGTGCCAGCAGTTACGAGGATACGCAGTATTTT
CDR3 protein: CASSYEDTQYF
J gene: TRBJ2-3
clone size: NA
V gene: TRBV6-6
D gene: NA

CDR3 DNA: TGTGCCAGTAGTCCTTCGGGTCTAGCGGGGATGAATGAGCAGTTCTTC
CDR3 protein: CASSPSGLAGMNEQFF
J gene: TRBJ2-1
clone size: NA
V gene: TRBV19
D gene: TRBD2

CDR3 DNA: TGTGCCAGCAGTCAAGACAGGGAAGCTTTCTTT
CDR3 protein: CASSQDREAFF
J gene: TRBJ1-1
clone size: NA
V gene: TRBV12-3/TRBV12-4
D gene: NA

CDR3 DNA: TGCAGTGCTAGAGATCACAGGGCACTTGAAGCTTTCTTT
CDR3 protein: CSARDHRALEAFF
J gene: TRBJ1-1
clone size: NA
V gene: TRBV20-1
D gene: NA

CDR3 DNA: TGTGCCAGCAGCCCCGAGACCGGGGAGCTGTTTTTT
CDR3 protein: CASSPETGELFF
J gene: TRBJ2-2
clone size: once
V gene: TRBV9
D gene: NA

CDR3 DNA: TGTGCCAGCAGCTTAACTTTTGCCAAAAACATTCAGTACTTC
CDR3 protein: CASSLTFAKNIQYF
J gene: TRBJ2-4
clone size: many
V gene: TRBV7-9
D gene: NA

CDR3 DNA: TGTGCCAGCAGCACCCGGGACAGAGGATACAATGAGCAGTTCTTC
CDR3 protein: CASSTRDRGYNEQFF
J gene: TRBJ2-1
clone size: many
V gene: TRBV7-6
D gene: TRBD1

CDR3 DNA: TGTGCCAGTAGCCGGAGCGGGGCCTACGAGCAGTACTTC
CDR3 protein: CASSRSGAYEQYF
J gene: TRBJ2-7
clone size: NA
V gene: TRBV19
D gene: TRBD2

CDR3 DNA: TGTGCCAGTAGTATTCAGGGTAGGGTACGGACCGGGGAGCTGTTTTTT
CDR3 protein: CASSIQGRVRTGELFF
J gene: TRBJ2-2
clone size: NA
V gene: TRBV19
D gene: NA

CDR3 DNA: TGTGCCAGTACCCCGTGGGCGGGCCCTTACAATGAGCAGTTCTTC
CDR3 protein: CASTPWAGPYNEQFF
J gene: TRBJ2-1
clone size: few
V gene: TRBV19
D gene: NA

CDR3 DNA: TGCGCCAGCAGCTTGCGGGGGGGCGCGAACACTGAAGCTTTCTTT
CDR3 protein: CASSLRGGANTEAFF
J gene: TRBJ1-1
clone size: many
V gene: TRBV5-1
D gene: NA

CDR3 DNA: TGTGCCAGCAGCCAACTCCGCGGGAACACTGAAGCTTTCTTT
CDR3 protein: CASSQLRGNTEAFF
J gene: TRBJ1-1
clone size: NA
V gene: TRBV3-1
D gene: NA

CDR3 DNA: TGTGCCAGCACCAAGAGACTTTCCTACAATGAGCAGTTCTTC
CDR3 protein: CASTKRLSYNEQFF
J gene: TRBJ2-1
clone size: few
V gene: TRBV7-9
D gene: NA

CDR3 DNA: TGTGCCAGCAGCCGAGGGGGAGGGGAAGTCTACGAGCAGTACTTC
CDR3 protein: CASSRGGGEVYEQYF
J gene: TRBJ2-7
clone size: NA
V gene: TRBV3-1
D gene: NA

CDR3 DNA: TGTGCCAGCAGCCTGGTCCCGGCGGTTACTGAAGCTTTCTTT
CDR3 protein: CASSLVPAVTEAFF
J gene: TRBJ1-1
clone size: NA
V gene: TRBV27
D gene: NA

CDR3 DNA: TGCGCCAGCAGCCAAGGGATAGCGGGGTTCGGTAGCCAAGAGACCCAGTACTTC
CDR3 protein: CASSQGIAGFGSQETQYF
J gene: TRBJ2-5
clone size: few
V gene: TRBV4-1
D gene: TRBD2

CDR3 DNA: TGTGCCAGCTCACCTCAGGGGGATGGCTACACCTTC
CDR3 protein: CASSPQGDGYTF
J gene: TRBJ1-2
clone size: many
V gene: TRBV18
D gene: TRBD1

CDR3 DNA: TGTGCCAGCAGCTTTCACCGGGGCCAGCCCCAGCATTTT
CDR3 protein: CASSFHRGQPQHF
J gene: TRBJ1-5
clone size: NA
V gene: TRBV7-2
D gene: NA

CDR3 DNA: TGTGCCAGCAGTTTACTACTAGCCACCGGGGAGCTGTTTTTT
CDR3 protein: CASSLLLATGELFF
J gene: TRBJ2-2
clone size: NA
V gene: TRBV12-3/TRBV12-4
D gene: NA

CDR3 DNA: TGTGCCATCAGGACGCTAGCGGAGAGCACAGATACGCAGTATTTT
CDR3 protein: CAIRTLAESTDTQYF
J gene: TRBJ2-3
clone size: few
V gene: TRBV10-3
D gene: TRBD2

CDR3 DNA: TGTGCCAGCAGTCCTTACAGGGGGCGAGTAGATCAGCCCCAGCATTTT
CDR3 protein: CASSPYRGRVDQPQHF
J gene: TRBJ1-5
clone size: few
V gene: TRBV6-6
D gene: TRBD1

CDR3 DNA: TGTGCCAGCAGGATGGGGCGGAACACCGGGGAGCTGTTTTTT
CDR3 protein: CASRMGRNTGELFF
J gene: TRBJ2-2
clone size: many
V gene: TRBV7-9
D gene: NA

CDR3 DNA: TGCGCCAGCAGCCCAGGAGGCCGGGACAATGAGCAGTTCTTC
CDR3 protein: CASSPGGRDNEQFF
J gene: TRBJ2-1
clone size: NA
V gene: TRBV5-1
D gene: NA

CDR3 DNA: TGTGCCAGCAGCCAAGGGAGCGGGGGATATGAGACCCAGTACTTC
CDR3 protein: CASSQGSGGYETQYF
J gene: TRBJ2-5
clone size: NA
V gene: TRBV3-1
D gene: TRBD2

CDR3 DNA: TGCGCCAGCAGCTTATCAGGGGCAAGGGATACGCAGTATTTT
CDR3 protein: CASSLSGARDTQYF
J gene: TRBJ2-3
clone size: NA
V gene: TRBV5-1
D gene: NA

CDR3 DNA: TGTGCCAGCAGTCGGGGACGGTTCTCCTATAATTCACCCCTCCACTTT
CDR3 protein: CASSRGRFSYNSPLHF
J gene: TRBJ1-6
clone size: many
V gene: TRBV6-5
D gene: NA

CDR3 DNA: TGTGCCAGCAGTTTAGGGACGGACGGGGCCAACGTCCTGACTTTC
CDR3 protein: CASSLGTDGANVLTF
J gene: TRBJ2-6
clone size: few
V gene: TRBV12-3/TRBV12-4
D gene: NA

CDR3 DNA: TGTGCCAGCAGCTCCCCCGGGTTCTCCTACAATGAGCAGTTCTTC
CDR3 protein: CASSSPGFSYNEQFF
J gene: TRBJ2-1
clone size: NA
V gene: TRBV12-3/TRBV12-4
D gene: NA